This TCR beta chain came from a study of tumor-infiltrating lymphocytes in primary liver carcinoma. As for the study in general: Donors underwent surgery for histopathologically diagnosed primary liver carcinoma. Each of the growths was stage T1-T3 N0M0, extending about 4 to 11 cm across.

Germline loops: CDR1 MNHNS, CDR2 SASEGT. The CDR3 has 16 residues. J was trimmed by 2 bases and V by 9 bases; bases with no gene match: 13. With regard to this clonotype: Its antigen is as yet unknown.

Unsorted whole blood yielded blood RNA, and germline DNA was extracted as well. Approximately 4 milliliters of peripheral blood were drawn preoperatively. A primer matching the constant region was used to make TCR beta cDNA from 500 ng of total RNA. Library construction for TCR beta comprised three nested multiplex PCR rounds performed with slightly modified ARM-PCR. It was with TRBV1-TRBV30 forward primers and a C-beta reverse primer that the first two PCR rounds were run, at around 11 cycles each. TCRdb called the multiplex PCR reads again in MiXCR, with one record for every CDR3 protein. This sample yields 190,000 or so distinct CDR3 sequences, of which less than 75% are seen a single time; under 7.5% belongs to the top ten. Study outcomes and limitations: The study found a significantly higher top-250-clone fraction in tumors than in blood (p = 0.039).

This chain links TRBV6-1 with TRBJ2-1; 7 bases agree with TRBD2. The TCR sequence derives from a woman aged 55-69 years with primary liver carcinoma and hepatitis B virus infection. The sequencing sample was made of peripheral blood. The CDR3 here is CASLNPSGRAYNEQFF. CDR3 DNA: TGTGCCAGTTTAAACCCTAGCGGCAGAGCCTACAATGAGCAGTTCTTC.